This T cell receptor (beta chain) was recorded in a study of T cells expressing NK-cell markers. Germline CDR1 and CDR2: DFQATT and SNEGSKA (reference sequence). The CDR3 consists of 14 residues. For each CDR3 protein, TCRdb gives one entry from its re-call of the 5' RACE reads, without DNA. Here the sample table reports 300,000 or so distinct CDR3 sequences. The sample comprised blood T cells: a sorted CD56 or NKG2C T cell subset, CD4+ or CD8+ T cells, or bulk PBMC T cells (not recorded which). The chain combines TRBV20-1 with TRBJ2-1; TCRdb's D call of TRBD2 is untestable without DNA. The receptor's source is a woman between 18 and 75 years old in good health. The CDR3 here is CSARREYLLNEQFF.